The rows below give T cell receptor beta chains drawn from one sample of a study of T cell clonotyping in hematopoietic cell transplantation. Profiling relied on immunoSEQ multiplex PCR, and the TCRdb table lists in-frame clones only, not all of them. The top ten hold about 12% of the sample, which has some 5,100 clones, about 80% seen once. The specimen was peripheral blood mononuclear cells, collected 30 days after allogeneic stem cell transplant. Source of these receptors: a male patient aged 55 to 70 who had an allogeneic stem cell transplant from an unrelated donor, so the T cells may come from the graft donor. Some clones in this sample may be carry-over from other donors' samples. CDR3s include the opening cysteine and the closing phenylalanine or tryptophan. D genes are given only for firm matches. Part of the rows lack a size; the others show once, few, many or a class for expanded clones.

-,TRBV6-5,TRBD2,TRBJ2-3,CASSYGLAGGRDTQYF,TGTGCCAGCAGTTATGGGCTAGCGGGGGGGCGGGATACGCAGTATTTT
once,TRBV10-1,-,TRBJ1-1,CASSEEKGGNTEAFF,TGCGCCAGCAGTGAGGAGAAAGGGGGGAACACTGAAGCTTTCTTT
-,TRBV2,-,TRBJ2-6,CASSGVAGANVLTF,TGTGCCAGCAGTGGAGTTGCTGGGGCCAACGTCCTGACTTTC
-,TRBV7-9,-,TRBJ2-1,CATWTGNNEQFF,TGTGCCACATGGACTGGAAACAATGAGCAGTTCTTC